The clone carrying this T cell receptor (beta chain) was picked up a small number of times. TCRdb called the 5' RACE reads again in MiXCR, with one record for every CDR3 protein. The sample records about 580,000 distinct CDR3 sequences, about 17% being singletons. This entry comes from a study of T cells after yellow fever vaccination. Sequences were derived from PBMCs, sampled 4 to 5 days after the first yellow fever vaccination. This TCR derives from a man aged 18 to 30 who received the YFV17D yellow fever vaccine.

Written as DNA, the CDR3 is TGTGCCACCAGCGCCCCGGTCGGGGAGAACACCGGGGAGCTGTTTTTT. Residues: CATSAPVGENTGELFF. This chain joins TRBV15 and TRBJ2-2, with a weak D call TRBD2 (5 bases). The germline gives CDR1 LNHNV, CDR2 YYDKDF (reference sequence). The germline V and J ends were trimmed by 5 bases and 1 base, with 14 bases remaining between them. The CDR3 has 16 residues.